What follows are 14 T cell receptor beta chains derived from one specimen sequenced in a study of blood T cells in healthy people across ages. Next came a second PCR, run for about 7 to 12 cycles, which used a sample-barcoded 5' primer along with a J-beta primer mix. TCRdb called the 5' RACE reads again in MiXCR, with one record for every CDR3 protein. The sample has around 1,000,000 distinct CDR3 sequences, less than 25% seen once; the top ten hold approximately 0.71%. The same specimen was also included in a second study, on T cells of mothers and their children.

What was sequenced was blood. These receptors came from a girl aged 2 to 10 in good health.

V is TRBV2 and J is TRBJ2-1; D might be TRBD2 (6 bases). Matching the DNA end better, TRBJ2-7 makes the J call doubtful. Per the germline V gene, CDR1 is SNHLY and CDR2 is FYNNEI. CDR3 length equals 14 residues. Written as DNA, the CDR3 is TGTGCCAGCAGTGAACATCCACCCGGAGGGGAGCAGTACTTC. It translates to CASSEHPPGGEQYF.

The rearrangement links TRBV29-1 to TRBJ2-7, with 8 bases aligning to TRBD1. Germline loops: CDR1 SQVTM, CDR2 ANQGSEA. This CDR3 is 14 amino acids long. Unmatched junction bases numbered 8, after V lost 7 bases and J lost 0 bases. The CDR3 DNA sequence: TGCAGCGCACAGGGGGACGGAGGCTCCTACGAGCAGTACTTC. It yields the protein CSAQGDGGSYEQYF.

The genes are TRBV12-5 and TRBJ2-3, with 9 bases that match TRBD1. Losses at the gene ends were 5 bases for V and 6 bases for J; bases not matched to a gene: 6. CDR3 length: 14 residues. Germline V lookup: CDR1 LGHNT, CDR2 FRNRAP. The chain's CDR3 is CASGTGQGPDTQYF. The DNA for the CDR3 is TGTGCTAGTGGTACGGGACAGGGACCCGATACGCAGTATTTT. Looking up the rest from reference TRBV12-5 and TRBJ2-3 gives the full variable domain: DARVTQTPRHKVTEMGQEVTMRCQPILGHNTVFWYRQTMMQGLELLAYFRNRAPLDDSGMPKDRFSAEMPDATLATLKIQPSEPRDSAVYFCASGTGQGPDTQYFGPGTRLTVL.

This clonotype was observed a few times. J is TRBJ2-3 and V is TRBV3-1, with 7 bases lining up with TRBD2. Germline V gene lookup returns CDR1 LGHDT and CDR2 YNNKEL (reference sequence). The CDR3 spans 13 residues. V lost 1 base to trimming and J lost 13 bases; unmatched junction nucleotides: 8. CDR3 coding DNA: TGTGCCAGCAGCCAAGGGGGCCAGCGGGGAGAGTATTTT. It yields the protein CASSQGGQRGEYF.

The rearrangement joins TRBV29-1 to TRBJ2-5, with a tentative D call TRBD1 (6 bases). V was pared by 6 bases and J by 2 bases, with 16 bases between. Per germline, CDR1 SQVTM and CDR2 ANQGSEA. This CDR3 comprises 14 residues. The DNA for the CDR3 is TGCAGCGTCGAGTCATACAGGGAGCAAGAGACCCAGTACTTC. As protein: CSVESYREQETQYF.

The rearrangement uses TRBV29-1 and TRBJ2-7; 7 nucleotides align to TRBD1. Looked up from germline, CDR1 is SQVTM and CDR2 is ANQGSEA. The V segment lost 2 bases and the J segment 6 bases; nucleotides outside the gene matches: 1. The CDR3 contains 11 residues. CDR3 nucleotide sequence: TGCAGCGTTGAAAACAGGGGCGAGCAGTACTTC. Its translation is CSVENRGEQYF.

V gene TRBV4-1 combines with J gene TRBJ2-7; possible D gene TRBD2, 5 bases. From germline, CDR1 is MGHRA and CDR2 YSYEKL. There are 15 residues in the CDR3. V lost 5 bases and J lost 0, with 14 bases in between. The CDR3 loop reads CASSVSRDSSYEQYF. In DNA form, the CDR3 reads TGCGCCAGCAGCGTCTCCCGGGATAGCTCCTACGAGCAGTACTTC.

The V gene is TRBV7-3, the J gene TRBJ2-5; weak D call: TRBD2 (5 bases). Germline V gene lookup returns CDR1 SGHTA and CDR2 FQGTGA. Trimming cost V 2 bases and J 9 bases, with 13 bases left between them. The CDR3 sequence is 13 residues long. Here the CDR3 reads CASSLGESKPQYF. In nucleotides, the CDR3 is TGTGCCAGCAGCTTAGGGGAGTCAAAGCCCCAGTACTTC.

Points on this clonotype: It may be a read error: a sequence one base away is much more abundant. CDR3 DNA sequence: TGTGCCAGCAGTGATGGGGGGAGTCTCAATAATGAGCGGTTCTTC. This encodes CASSDGGSLNNERFF. This chain uses TRBV9 with TRBJ2-5, with D tentatively TRBD2 (6 bases). Germline CDR1 is SGDLS and CDR2 is YYNGEE. This CDR3 region has 15 residues.

CDR3 protein: CASSSIAGGETQYF. DNA of the CDR3: TGTGCCAGCAGCTCAATAGCGGGAGGAGAGACCCAGTACTTC. This chain joins TRBV7-9 and TRBJ2-5, with 10 positions matching TRBD2. The ends lost 4 bases at V and 4 bases at J; junction bases unmatched: 3. CDR3 length: 14 amino acids. Germline V gene lookup returns CDR1 SEHNR and CDR2 FQNEAQ (reference sequence). The full variable domain, rest sourced from reference TRBV7-9 and TRBJ2-5, is DTGVSQNPRHKITKRGQNVTFRCDPISEHNRLYWYRQTLGQGPEFLTYFQNEAQLEKSRLLSDRFSAERPKGSFSTLEIQRTEQGDSAMYLCASSSIAGGETQYFGPGTRLLVL.

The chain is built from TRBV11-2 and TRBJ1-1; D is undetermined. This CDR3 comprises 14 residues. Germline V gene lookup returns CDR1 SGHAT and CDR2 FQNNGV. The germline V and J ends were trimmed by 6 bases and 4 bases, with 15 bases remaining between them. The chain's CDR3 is CASRSNVGVTEAFF. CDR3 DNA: TGTGCCAGCAGGTCCAATGTCGGTGTCACTGAAGCTTTCTTT.

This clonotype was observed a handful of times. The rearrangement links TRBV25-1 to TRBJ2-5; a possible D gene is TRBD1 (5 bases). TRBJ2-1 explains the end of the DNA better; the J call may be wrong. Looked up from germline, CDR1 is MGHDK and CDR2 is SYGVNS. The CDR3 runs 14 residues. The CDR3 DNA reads TGTGCCAGCAGTGATAATAGGGGTAACAATGAGCAGTTCTTC. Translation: CASSDNRGNNEQFF.

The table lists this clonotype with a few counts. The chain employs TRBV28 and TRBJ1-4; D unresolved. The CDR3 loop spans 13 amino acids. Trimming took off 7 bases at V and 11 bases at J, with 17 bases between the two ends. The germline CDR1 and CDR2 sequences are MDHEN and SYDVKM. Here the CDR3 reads CASNIRASKKLFF. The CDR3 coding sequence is TGTGCCAGCAATATCCGGGCGTCGAAGAAACTGTTTTTT. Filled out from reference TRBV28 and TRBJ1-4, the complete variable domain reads DVKVTQSSRYLVKRTGEKVFLECVQDMDHENMFWYRQDPGLGLRLIYFSYDVKMKEKGDIPEGYSVSREKKERFSLILESASTNQTSMYLCASNIRASKKLFFGSGTQLSVL.

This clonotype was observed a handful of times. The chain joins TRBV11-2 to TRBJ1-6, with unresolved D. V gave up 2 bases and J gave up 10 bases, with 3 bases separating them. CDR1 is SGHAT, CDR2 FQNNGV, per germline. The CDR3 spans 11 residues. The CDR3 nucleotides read TGTGCCAGCAGCTTATTCTCACCCCTCCACTTT. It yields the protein CASSLFSPLHF.